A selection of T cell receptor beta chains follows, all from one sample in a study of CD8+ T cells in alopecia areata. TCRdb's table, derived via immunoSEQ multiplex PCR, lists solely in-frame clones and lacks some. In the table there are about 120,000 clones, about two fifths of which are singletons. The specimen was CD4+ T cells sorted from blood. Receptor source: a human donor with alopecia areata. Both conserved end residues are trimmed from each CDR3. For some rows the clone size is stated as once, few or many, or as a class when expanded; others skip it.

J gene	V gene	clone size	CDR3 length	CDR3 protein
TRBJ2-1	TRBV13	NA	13	ASSERDREYNEQF
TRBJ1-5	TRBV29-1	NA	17	SVHTKGRGRTIPNQPQH
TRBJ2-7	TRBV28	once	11	ASSPGTPPEQY
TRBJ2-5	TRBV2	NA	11	ASTFLVGETQY
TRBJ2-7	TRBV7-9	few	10	ASSLVANEQY
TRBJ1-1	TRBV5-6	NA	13	ASSFAYRDRVGAF
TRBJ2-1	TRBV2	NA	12	ASSPRRVHNEQF
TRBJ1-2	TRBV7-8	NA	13	ASSLASPLVGGYT
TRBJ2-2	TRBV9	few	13	ASSVRAGSTGELF
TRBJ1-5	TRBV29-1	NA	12	SVSPGPGDQPQH
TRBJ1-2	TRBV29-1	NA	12	SVRRQGGNYGYT
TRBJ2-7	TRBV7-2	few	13	ASSIGGTSSYEQY
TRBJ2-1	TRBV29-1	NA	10	SAQQGPYSEF
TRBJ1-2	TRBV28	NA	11	ASISSGPYGYT
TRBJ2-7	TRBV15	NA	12	ATSRVGSLYEQY
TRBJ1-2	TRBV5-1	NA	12	ASGGPGENYGYT
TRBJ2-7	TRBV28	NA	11	ASRPSGSDEQY
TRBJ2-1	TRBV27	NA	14	ASSLGLAGRYNEQF
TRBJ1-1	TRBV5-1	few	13	ASSLTGAGDTEAF
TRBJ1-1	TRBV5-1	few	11	ASTPAGISQAF
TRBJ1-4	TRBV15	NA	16	ATSKLDRTLGTNEKLF
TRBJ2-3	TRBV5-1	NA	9	ASSFQDTQY
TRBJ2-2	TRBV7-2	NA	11	ASRLEGFGELF
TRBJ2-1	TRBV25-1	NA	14	ASSELGGRGYNEQF
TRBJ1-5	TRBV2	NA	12	ASSGQRSNQPQH
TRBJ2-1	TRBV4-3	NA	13	ASSQGTSTGNEQF
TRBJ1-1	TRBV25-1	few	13	ASSVLGRGGTEAF
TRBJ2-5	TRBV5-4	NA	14	ASSNSGTGWSETQY
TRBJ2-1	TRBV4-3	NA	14	ASSRRASGSNNEQF
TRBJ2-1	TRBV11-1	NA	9	ASREGNEQF
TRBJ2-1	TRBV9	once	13	ASRDSGSSYNEQF
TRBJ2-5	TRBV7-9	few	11	ASSFRSMETQY
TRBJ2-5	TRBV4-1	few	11	ASSLGREETQY
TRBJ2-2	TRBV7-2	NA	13	ASSSGQLLTGELF
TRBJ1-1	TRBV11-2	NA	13	ASSFRQVQNTEAF
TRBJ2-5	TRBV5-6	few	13	ASRYPGTGVETQY
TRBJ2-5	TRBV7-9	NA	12	ASSSWTAPGTQY